Here is one T cell receptor (beta chain) with its context. What it binds is unknown. This sample was taken from a study of shared clonotypes between healthy human individuals. General study points: There were few donors, and this limited the genetic and exposure-history diversity represented.

Each replicate PCR on the sorted subsets used 150 to 200 ng DNA (around 30,000 T cell genomes). Only in-frame clones appear in the TCRdb table, and some are missing; sequencing was by immunoSEQ multiplex PCR. This table has about 190,000 clones, approximately 62% appearing once. What was sequenced was memory CD4+ T cells sorted from blood. Subset indicated: CD45RA-negative fraction. The TCR originated in a man younger than 40 in good health.

CDR3 residues: CASSEGATRETQYF. In DNA, the CDR3 is TGTGCCAGCAGTGAGGGCGCGACCCGGGAGACCCAGTACTTC. This chain joins TRBV2 and TRBJ2-5, with unresolved D. The germline gives CDR1 SNHLY, CDR2 FYNNEI. This CDR3 spans 14 amino acids. The ends were cut back, 3 bases at V and 5 bases at J, with 13 bases in the middle. Filled out from reference TRBV2 and TRBJ2-5, the complete variable domain reads EPEVTQTPSHQVTQMGQEVILRCVPISNHLYFYWYRQILGQKVEFLVSFYNNEISEKSEIFDDQFSVERPDGSNFTLKIRSTKLEDSAMYFCASSEGATRETQYFGPGTRLLVL.